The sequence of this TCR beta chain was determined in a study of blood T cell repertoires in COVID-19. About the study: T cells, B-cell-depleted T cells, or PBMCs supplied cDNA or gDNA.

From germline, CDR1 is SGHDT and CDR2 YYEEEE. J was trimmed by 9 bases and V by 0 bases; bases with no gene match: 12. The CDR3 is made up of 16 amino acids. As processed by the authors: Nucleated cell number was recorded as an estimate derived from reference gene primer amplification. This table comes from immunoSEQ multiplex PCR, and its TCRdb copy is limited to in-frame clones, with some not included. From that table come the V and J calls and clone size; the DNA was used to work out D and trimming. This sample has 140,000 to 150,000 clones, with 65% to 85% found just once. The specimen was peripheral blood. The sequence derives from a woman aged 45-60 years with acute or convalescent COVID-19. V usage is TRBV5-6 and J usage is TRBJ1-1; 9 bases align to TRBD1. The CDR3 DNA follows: TGTGCCAGCAGCTTGGGAGGGGCATCCGGGACAGGGAAAGCTTTCTTT. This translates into CASSLGGASGTGKAFF. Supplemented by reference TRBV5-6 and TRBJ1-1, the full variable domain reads DAGVTQSPTHLIKTRGQQVTLRCSPKSGHDTVSWYQQALGQGPQFIFQYYEEEERQRGNFPDRFSGHQFPNYSSELNVNALLLGDSALYLCASSLGGASGTGKAFFGQGTRLTVV.